One and the same sample provided the 25 T cell receptor beta chains below, sequenced in a study of T cells in Graves' hyperthyroidism and ophthalmopathy. Amplified regions were TCR beta CDR3 sequences from RNA transcripts. HTBI primers were used for first-round RT-PCR of the TCR CDR3. A single record per CDR3 protein comes from TCRdb applying MiXCR to the multiplex PCR reads. Here the sample spans approximately 400,000 distinct CDR3 sequences, around 14% being singletons. Material for sequencing was blood. The receptors were sampled from a woman aged 18-30 years with Graves' hyperthyroidism.

This clonotype was counted at least ten times. This rearrangement joins TRBV5-1 to TRBJ2-1, with TRBD1 as a possible D gene (6 bases). Germline CDR1 is SGHRS and CDR2 is YFSETQ. The V gene lost 1 base and the J gene lost 7 bases, with 18 bases spanning the gap. The CDR3 consists of 16 residues. CDR3 DNA: TGCGCCAGCAGCTTGAAAACGATTGGGACAAAAAATGAGCAGTTCTTC. Translation: CASSLKTIGTKNEQFF.

There are a few counts of this clonotype. The chain uses TRBV15 and TRBJ1-3; no definite D call. The CDR3 totals 17 residues. V lost 0 bases and J 4 bases, leaving 16 bases between the germline ends. CDR1 is LNHNV, CDR2 YYDKDF, per germline (reference sequence). The CDR3 DNA follows: TGTGCCACCAGCAGAGATCCCCGGAGACCGGGAGGAAACACCATATATTTT. It translates to CATSRDPRRPGGNTIYF.

This clonotype was counted ten times or more. V is TRBV20-1 and J is TRBJ2-3; 7 positions agree with TRBD1. This CDR3 has 15 amino acids. V lost 0 bases and J lost 2; bases outside the gene matches: 5. Germline lookup yields CDR1 DFQATT and CDR2 SNEGSKA (reference sequence). The CDR3 bases are TGCAGTGCTAGAGATTGGGGACAGCCCACAGATACGCAGTATTTT. This codes for CSARDWGQPTDTQYF.

V and J are TRBV20-1 and TRBJ1-3, with D possibly matching TRBD1 (6 bases). V dropped 3 bases and J dropped 0 bases, with 12 bases sitting between them. The CDR3 totals 15 residues. Germline CDR1 and CDR2: DFQATT and SNEGSKA (reference sequence). CDR3 coding DNA: TGCAGTGCTAGTACGGGACACTTCTCTGGAAACACCATATATTTT. It codes for CSASTGHFSGNTIYF.

This clonotype was seen more than once but under ten times. The V and J genes are TRBV20-1 and TRBJ2-1; TRBD2 is a possible D gene (6 bases). The CDR3 sequence is 13 residues long. Trimming took 7 bases from V and 5 from J, leaving 15 bases between them. CDR1 is DFQATT, CDR2 SNEGSKA, per germline (reference sequence). CDR3 in amino acids: CSVEAGGHNEQFF. In DNA form, the CDR3 reads TGCAGTGTAGAAGCGGGCGGCCACAATGAGCAGTTCTTC.

This clonotype was detected a few times. This sequence joins TRBV15 and TRBJ1-2; 7 bases line up with TRBD1. CDR1 is LNHNV and CDR2 is YYDKDF in the germline V gene (reference sequence). This CDR3 spans 13 amino acids. The V gene end was trimmed by 1 base and the J gene end by 13 bases; junction bases not matched to a gene: 9. The CDR3 coding sequence is TGTGCCACCAGCAGAGCCCGGGACAGACTCTGCACCTTC. The encoded protein is CATSRARDRLCTF.

In its sample, this clonotype was seen many times. The chain is built from TRBV7-3 and TRBJ1-1; D is possibly TRBD1 (6 bases). Per germline, CDR1 SGHTA and CDR2 FQGTGA. Between the trimmed V and J ends, which lost 4 bases and 0 bases, there was a span of 9 bases. This CDR3 is built from 14 residues. The CDR3, as DNA: TGTGCCAGCAGCTCACAGGGAATGAACACTGAAGCTTTCTTT. Amino acid sequence: CASSSQGMNTEAFF.

This chain uses TRBV28 with TRBJ1-2, with TRBD1 matching over 9 bases. The CDR3 loop spans 13 amino acids. Germline CDR1 MDHEN, CDR2 SYDVKM. The trim removed 7 bases at V and 7 bases at J, leaving 7 bases unmatched. The CDR3 is CASIWGTGTGYTF. As DNA, the CDR3 is TGTGCCAGCATCTGGGGGACAGGGACTGGCTACACCTTC.

In its sample, this clonotype was seen many times. The J gene is TRBJ2-1, the V gene TRBV5-6; D is possibly TRBD1 or TRBD2 (5 bases each). CDR1 is SGHDT and CDR2 is YYEEEE in the germline V gene. Trimming took off 1 base at V and 10 bases at J, with 9 bases between the two ends. The CDR3 length is 12 residues. This CDR3 is CASSLYGGEQFF. Written as DNA, the CDR3 is TGTGCCAGCAGCTTGTATGGGGGAGAGCAGTTCTTC. Using reference TRBV5-6 and TRBJ2-1 for the parts outside the CDR3, the full variable domain is DAGVTQSPTHLIKTRGQQVTLRCSPKSGHDTVSWYQQALGQGPQFIFQYYEEEERQRGNFPDRFSGHQFPNYSSELNVNALLLGDSALYLCASSLYGGEQFFGPGTRLTVL.

This clonotype was recorded many times. This chain joins TRBV28 and TRBJ2-5; 11 bases are a match to TRBD1. After removal of 8 bases from V and 7 bases from J, the junction contained 9 bases not matched to a gene. The CDR3 consists of 14 residues. Germline loops: CDR1 MDHEN, CDR2 SYDVKM. CDR3 DNA: TGTGCCAGCTTGGGACAGGGGGGGATCGGGACCCAGTACTTC. Translated: CASLGQGGIGTQYF.

The sample holds many counts of this clonotype. The chain is built from TRBV18 and TRBJ2-3, with 14 bases matching TRBD2. The ends lost 3 bases at V and 9 bases at J; junction bases unmatched: 5. The CDR3 loop spans 15 amino acids. Germline loops: CDR1 KGHSH, CDR2 LQKENI. CDR3 residues: CASSPGLAGERTQYF. CDR3 in DNA: TGTGCCAGCTCACCGGGACTAGCGGGAGAAAGGACGCAGTATTTT.

The V gene is TRBV18, the J gene TRBJ2-5; TRBD2 matches at 10 bases. CDR1 and CDR2 from the germline V gene are KGHSH and LQKENI. There are 15 residues in the CDR3. V was pared by 3 bases and J by 1 base, with 2 bases of the junction left unmatched. The CDR3 coding sequence is TGTGCCAGCTCACCGGGACTAGCGAGCCAAGAGACCCAGTACTTC. Translating it yields CASSPGLASQETQYF.

The sample holds a few counts of this clonotype. The chain has TRBV6-2 or TRBV6-3 and TRBJ2-7; no clear D. The CDR3 is made up of 14 amino acids. The V end lost 5 bases, the J end lost 2 bases, and 13 bases lay between the germline ends. Germline V lookup: CDR1 MNHEY, CDR2 SVGEGT. CDR3 sequence: CASSPSDGPYEQYF. CDR3 coding DNA: TGTGCCAGCAGTCCCTCGGACGGTCCCTACGAGCAGTACTTC.

There are many counts of this clonotype. The rearrangement links TRBV20-1 to TRBJ2-7; no clear D. Germline V CDR1 and CDR2: DFQATT, SNEGSKA (reference sequence). The CDR3 length is 16 residues. Between the trimmed V and J ends, which lost 0 bases and 3 bases, there was a span of 18 bases. The CDR3 region has the DNA TGCAGTGCTAGAGATTTAGCACGGATCGGGCACTACGAGCAGTACTTC. Protein sequence: CSARDLARIGHYEQYF.

This clonotype was counted only a few times. The chain combines TRBV9 with TRBJ1-2, with 7 bases that match TRBD1. Germline CDR1 is SGDLS and CDR2 is YYNGEE. There are 14 residues in the CDR3. Germline trimming cut 4 bases from V and 5 bases from J; bases unmatched to any gene: 8. The CDR3 sequence: CASSIRDSLYGYTF. The CDR3 region has the DNA TGTGCCAGCAGCATAAGGGACAGCTTATATGGCTACACCTTC.

The V call is TRBV10-3, the J call TRBJ1-1, with 9 bases that match TRBD1. The V segment lost 7 bases and the J segment 6 bases; nucleotides outside the gene matches: 15. CDR1 ENHRY and CDR2 SYGVKD come from the germline V gene. The CDR3 runs to 16 residues. CDR3 loop: CAINPGTGRLSSEAFF. The DNA for the CDR3 is TGTGCCATCAATCCCGGGACAGGGCGATTATCGTCTGAAGCTTTCTTT.

The chain is built from TRBV7-9 and TRBJ2-7, with 10 nucleotides matching TRBD1. Germline lookup yields CDR1 SEHNR and CDR2 FQNEAQ (reference sequence). The V and J ends lost 4 bases and 4 bases, in that order; junction bases with no gene match: 4. This CDR3 spans 14 amino acids. The CDR3 nucleotides are TGTGCCAGCAGCTGGGGACAGGGGAGGTACGAGCAGTACTTC. Its protein is CASSWGQGRYEQYF.

There are many counts of this clonotype. The chain links TRBV5-1 to TRBJ2-7, with a weak D call TRBD2 (6 bases). The V gene's germline CDR1 is SGHRS and CDR2 YFSETQ. There are 14 residues in the CDR3. The V gene lost 1 base and the J gene lost 5 bases, with 13 bases spanning the gap. CDR3 region: CASSLFLGEDEQYF. The CDR3 DNA follows: TGCGCCAGCAGCTTGTTCTTGGGGGAGGACGAGCAGTACTTC.

In this sample, this clonotype turned up many times. The chain is built from TRBV28 and TRBJ1-2; maybe TRBD1 (6 bases). V dropped 2 bases and J dropped 5 bases, with 18 bases sitting between them. The CDR3 covers 16 residues. From germline, CDR1 is MDHEN and CDR2 SYDVKM. In DNA form, the CDR3 reads TGTGCCAGCAGTTTAGGGGGCAGCGGGTTAAGGTATGGCTACACCTTC. Translation: CASSLGGSGLRYGYTF.

The gene calls are TRBV29-1 and TRBJ1-1, with D perhaps TRBD1 (6 bases). CDR1 is SQVTM, CDR2 ANQGSEA, per germline. With 4 bases removed from V and 1 base from J, the gap between germline ends came to 22 bases. The CDR3 length is 17 residues. The CDR3 sequence: CSVGWGAEMVRNTEAFF. CDR3 sequence (DNA): TGCAGCGTTGGCTGGGGGGCGGAGATGGTGAGGAACACTGAAGCTTTCTTT.

This clonotype showed up many times. The chain recombines TRBV5-5 with TRBJ2-5; TRBD1 agrees at 9 bases. Germline V gene data show CDR1 as SGHKS and CDR2 as YYEKEE (reference sequence). The CDR3 contains 14 residues. V shed 2 bases and J 5 bases; nucleotides not matched to a gene: 4. The CDR3 sequence is CASSFTGTGETQYF. The CDR3 bases are TGTGCCAGCAGCTTCACCGGGACAGGGGAGACCCAGTACTTC.

This clonotype showed up many times. The V and J genes are TRBV6-2 or TRBV6-3 and TRBJ1-1, with TRBD1 as a possible D gene (6 bases). This CDR3 comprises 15 residues. The germline V gene encodes CDR1 MNHEY and CDR2 SVGEGT. The V end was cut by 0 bases, the J end by 4 bases, with 12 bases between. The CDR3 DNA is TGTGCCAGCAGTTACTCGGAGGGAGGGGGCACTGAAGCTTTCTTT. Translated: CASSYSEGGGTEAFF.

This clonotype came up many times. The genes are TRBV28 and TRBJ1-5, with D unclear. V shed 2 bases and J shed 6 bases, with 5 bases lying between them. This CDR3 has 12 residues. The V gene's germline CDR1 is MDHEN and CDR2 SYDVKM. The CDR3: CASSLDPQPQHF. The CDR3 bases are TGTGCCAGCAGTTTAGATCCTCAGCCCCAGCATTTT.

CDR3 loop: CASSLGTGDYNEQFF. Here the CDR3 DNA reads TGTGCCAGCAGCTTGGGGACAGGGGATTACAATGAGCAGTTCTTC. V usage is TRBV7-2 and J usage is TRBJ2-1, with TRBD1 matching over 10 bases. The CDR3 runs 15 residues. V shed 3 bases, J shed 4 bases, and the junction held 3 bases outside the gene matches. Germline assignment: CDR1 SGHTA and CDR2 FQGNSA.

On this clonotype: This could be a read error, since a much larger clone is one nucleotide away. The chain carries TRBV29-1 and TRBJ1-1; D possibly corresponds to TRBD1 (6 bases). From germline, CDR1 is SQVTM and CDR2 ANQGSEA. CDR3 length equals 15 residues. V was pared by 6 bases and J by 1 base, with 18 bases between. Here the CDR3 reads CSVSPHGGTNTEAFF. The CDR3 coding sequence is TGCAGCGTCTCTCCCCACGGGGGCACGAACACTGAAGCTTTCTTT.